This T cell receptor (beta chain) was captured in a study of T cells in Graves' hyperthyroidism and ophthalmopathy. Looking at the study overall: Peripheral blood was drawn at first diagnosis, prior to all treatment.

The source of the PBMCs was about 10 ml of fresh peripheral blood. TCR beta CDR3 region amplification was performed from RNA transcripts. The TCR CDR3 first-round RT-PCR relied on the HTBI primer set. TCRdb independently ran MiXCR on the multiplex PCR reads; one entry per CDR3 protein. The table has some 360,000 distinct CDR3 sequences, roughly 20% seen once. Ten or more counts support this clonotype. CDR1 and CDR2 from the germline V gene are MDHEN and SYDVKM. J lost 6 bases, V lost 3 bases, and 7 bases had no gene match. The CDR3 is made up of 15 amino acids. V usage is TRBV28 and J usage is TRBJ2-4; 8 bases line up with TRBD2. The sequence was collected from a woman in her thirties or forties with Graves' ophthalmopathy. Material: blood. Here the CDR3 DNA reads TGTGCCAGCAGTTTCGCAGGGACTAGGGGAAACATTCAGTACTTC. Residues: CASSFAGTRGNIQYF.